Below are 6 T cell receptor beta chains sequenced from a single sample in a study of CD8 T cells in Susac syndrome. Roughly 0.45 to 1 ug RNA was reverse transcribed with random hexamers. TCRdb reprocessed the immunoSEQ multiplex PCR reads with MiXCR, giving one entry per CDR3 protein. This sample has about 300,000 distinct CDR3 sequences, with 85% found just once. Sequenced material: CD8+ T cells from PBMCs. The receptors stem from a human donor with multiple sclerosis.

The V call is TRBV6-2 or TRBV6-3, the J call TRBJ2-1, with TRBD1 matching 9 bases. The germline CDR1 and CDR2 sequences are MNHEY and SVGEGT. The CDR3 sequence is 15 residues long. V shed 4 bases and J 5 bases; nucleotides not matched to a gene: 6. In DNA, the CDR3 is TGTGCCAGCAGTTCTGGACAGGGGTTGAACAATGAGCAGTTCTTC. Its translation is CASSSGQGLNNEQFF.

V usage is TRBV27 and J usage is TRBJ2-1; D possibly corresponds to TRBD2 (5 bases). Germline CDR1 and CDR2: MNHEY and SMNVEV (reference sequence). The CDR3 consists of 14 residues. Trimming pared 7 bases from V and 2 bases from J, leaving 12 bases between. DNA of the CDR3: TGTGCCAGCACCACTAGGGCCCCCTACAATGAGCAGTTCTTC. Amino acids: CASTTRAPYNEQFF.

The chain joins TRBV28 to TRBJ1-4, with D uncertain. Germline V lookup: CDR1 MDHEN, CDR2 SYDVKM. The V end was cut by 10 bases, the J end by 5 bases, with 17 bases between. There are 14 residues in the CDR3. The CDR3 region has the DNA TGTGCCACGCAGGTTGGGGAAACAAATGAAAAACTGTTTTTT. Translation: CATQVGETNEKLFF. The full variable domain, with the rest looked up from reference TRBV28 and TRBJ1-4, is DVKVTQSSRYLVKRTGEKVFLECVQDMDHENMFWYRQDPGLGLRLIYFSYDVKMKEKGDIPEGYSVSREKKERFSLILESASTNQTSMYLCATQVGETNEKLFFGSGTQLSVL.

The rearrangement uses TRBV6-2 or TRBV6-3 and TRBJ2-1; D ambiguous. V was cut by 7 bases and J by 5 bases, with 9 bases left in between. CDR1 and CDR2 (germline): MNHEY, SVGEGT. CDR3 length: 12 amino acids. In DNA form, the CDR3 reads TGTGCCAGCAATCTGATAAACAATGAGCAGTTCTTC. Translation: CASNLINNEQFF.

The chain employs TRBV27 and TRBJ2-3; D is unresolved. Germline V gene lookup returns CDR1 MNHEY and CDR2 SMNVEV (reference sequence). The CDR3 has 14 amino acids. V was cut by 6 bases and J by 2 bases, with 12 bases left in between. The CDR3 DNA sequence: TGTGCCAGCAGCCTATTCAATCTCACAGATACGCAGTATTTT. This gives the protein CASSLFNLTDTQYF.

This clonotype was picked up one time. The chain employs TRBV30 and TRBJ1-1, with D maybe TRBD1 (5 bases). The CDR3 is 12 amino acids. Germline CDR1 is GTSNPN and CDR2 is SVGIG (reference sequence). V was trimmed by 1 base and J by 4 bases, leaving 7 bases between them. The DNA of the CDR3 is TGTGCCTGGAGTGCGGGGACCACTGAAGCTTTCTTT. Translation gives CAWSAGTTEAFF.